A selection of T cell receptor beta chains follows, all from one sample in a study of vaccination effects on CD4 cells after COVID-19. Sequencing was performed with immunoSEQ multiplex PCR; in TCRdb, only in-frame clones are kept and a portion is missing. The sample records tens of thousands of clones, about 73% being singletons. These receptors have no identified antigens. Source: CD4+ T cells from PBMCs cultured with HCoV-OC43 spike peptides, taken after COVID-19 vaccination. The receptors stem from a human donor who received a COVID-19 vaccine. Both conserved end residues are part of each CDR3. Each record gives: clone size, D gene, V gene, J gene, CDR3 protein, CDR3 DNA. The D gene is left open where the match is weak. The listing skips clone size in some rows; elsewhere it reads once, few, many or a size class.

once	-	TRBV6-5	TRBJ1-2	CASSYQPRRGGGYTF	TGTGCCAGCAGTTACCAGCCGAGACGTGGGGGAGGCTACACCTTC
-	TRBD1	TRBV7-3	TRBJ1-2	CASSLRRGLNYGYTF	TGTGCCAGCAGCTTAAGGAGGGGGCTTAACTATGGCTACACCTTC
once	TRBD1	TRBV2	TRBJ1-2	CASSAWDRAGYTF	TGTGCCAGCAGTGCTTGGGACAGGGCGGGCTACACCTTC
-	TRBD1	TRBV6-5	TRBJ1-1	CASSRQGRVTEAFF	TGTGCCAGCAGCCGACAGGGGCGTGTCACTGAAGCTTTCTTT
few	-	TRBV5-1	TRBJ2-3	CASSLGGFNTDTQYF	TGCGCCAGCAGCTTGGGGGGGTTTAACACAGATACGCAGTATTTT
-	TRBD1	TRBV24-1	TRBJ1-2	CATSGQGSNYGYTF	TGTGCCACCAGCGGACAGGGTTCCAACTATGGCTACACCTTC
-	TRBD1	TRBV28	TRBJ1-2	CASSAGQANYGYTF	TGTGCCAGCAGTGCCGGACAGGCTAACTATGGCTACACCTTC
few	-	TRBV24-1	TRBJ2-2	CATMGTYGLPGAGELFF	TGTGCCACCATGGGGACCTATGGGCTTCCAGGGGCCGGGGAGCTGTTTTTT
-	-	TRBV9	TRBJ1-6	CASSVDGRSNSPLHF	TGTGCCAGCAGCGTAGATGGCAGGTCGAACTCACCCCTCCACTTT
-	-	TRBV2	TRBJ2-3	CASSEPGMGADTQYF	TGTGCCAGCAGTGAACCAGGGATGGGCGCAGATACGCAGTATTTT
-	-	TRBV28	TRBJ1-2	CASTAQGSGYTF	TGTGCCAGCACCGCCCAGGGGTCTGGCTACACCTTC
-	TRBD1	TRBV30	TRBJ1-1	CAWIPARYRGGTEAFF	TGTGCCTGGATTCCAGCGAGGTACAGGGGAGGCACTGAAGCTTTCTTT
-	TRBD2	TRBV29-1	TRBJ2-5	CSVGGGLAGRETQYF	TGCAGCGTTGGAGGGGGACTAGCGGGGCGGGAGACCCAGTACTTC
-	TRBD1	TRBV7-3	TRBJ2-2	CASAQKRQGNGGELFF	TGTGCCAGCGCCCAGAAGAGACAGGGGAACGGCGGGGAGCTGTTTTTT
-	-	TRBV6-5	TRBJ1-4	CASSSSATNEKLFF	TGTGCCAGCAGTTCGAGTGCAACTAATGAAAAACTGTTTTTT
once	TRBD1	TRBV28	TRBJ1-5	CASSFQGARGNQPQHF	TGTGCCAGCAGTTTTCAGGGGGCGCGGGGCAATCAGCCCCAGCATTTT
once	-	TRBV5-4	TRBJ2-1	CASSAKGGLALSYNEQFF	TGTGCCAGCAGCGCGAAGGGGGGATTAGCGCTCTCCTACAATGAGCAGTTCTTC
-	-	TRBV5-1	TRBJ2-5	CASSLSGWGETQYF	TGCGCCAGCAGCTTGAGCGGGTGGGGGGAGACCCAGTACTTC